This T cell receptor (beta chain) was sequenced in a study of blood T cell repertoires in COVID-19. Study information: Acute and convalescent COVID-19 specimens originated in the United States, Italy and Spain. T cells, B-cell-depleted T cells, or PBMCs provided the cDNA or gDNA that served as material.

The authors' processing: Using reference gene primer amplification, nucleated cell counts were estimated. The assay was immunoSEQ multiplex PCR, and TCRdb's table has in-frame clones only and misses some. V, J and clone size are those of that table, while D and trimming were read from the DNA. The sample lists some 140,000 clones, 65% to 80% seen once, with around 14% in the top ten. Trimming removed 2 bases from V and 3 bases from J, with 8 bases in between. Germline CDR1 WNHNN, CDR2 SYGVQD (reference sequence). The length of the CDR3 is 14 residues. The chain recombines TRBV10-1 with TRBJ1-5; tentative D call: TRBD1 (5 bases). The clonotype comes from an elderly man with acute or convalescent COVID-19. Sequenced input: peripheral blood. CDR3 in DNA: TGCGCCAGCAGTGAGGACAGCGACAATCAGCCCCAGCATTTT. This translates into CASSEDSDNQPQHF.